The rows below give T cell receptor beta chains drawn from one sample of a study of metastatic and nonmetastatic thyroid tumors. TCRdb re-called the PCR reads with MiXCR. The top ten hold approximately 3% of the sample, which has over 30,000 clones, under 25% seen once. The sequencing sample was made of tumor tissue. These receptors were collected from a male donor with papillary thyroid cancer or a benign thyroid nodule (not recorded which). Some clones in this sample may be carry-over from other donors' samples. CDR3s include the opening cysteine and the closing phenylalanine or tryptophan. The D gene is left open where the match is weak. Clone sizes are given selectively: once, few, many, or a class where the clone is expanded.

clone size: -
V gene: TRBV10-1
J gene: TRBJ2-1
D gene: -
CDR3 protein: CASVRDCRLEQFF
CDR3 DNA: TGCGCCAGCGTCCGGGACTGTCGTCTTGAGCAGTTCTTC

clone size: once
V gene: TRBV11-2
J gene: TRBJ2-1
D gene: TRBD2
CDR3 protein: CASSPGREPYNEQFF
CDR3 DNA: TGTGCCAGCAGCCCCGGGCGGGAGCCCTACAATGAGCAGTTCTTC

clone size: few
V gene: TRBV6-1
J gene: TRBJ2-2
D gene: TRBD1
CDR3 protein: CAITIGGNAGELFF
CDR3 DNA: TGTGCCATCACGATAGGGGGCAACGCCGGGGAGTTGTTTTTT

clone size: few
V gene: TRBV12-3/TRBV12-4
J gene: TRBJ1-6
D gene: -
CDR3 protein: CASSFSGEPNSPLHF
CDR3 DNA: TGTGCCAGCAGTTTTTCCGGCGAACCGAATTCACCCCTCCACTTT

clone size: medium-sized
V gene: TRBV11-1
J gene: TRBJ1-1
D gene: TRBD1
CDR3 protein: CASSVPSGTANTEAFF
CDR3 DNA: TGTGCCAGCAGCGTGCCATCCGGGACAGCGAACACTGAAGCTTTCTTT

clone size: many
V gene: TRBV28
J gene: TRBJ2-2
D gene: TRBD2
CDR3 protein: CASRRGRLGGELFF
CDR3 DNA: TGTGCCAGCAGGCGCGGGAGATTAGGCGGGGAGCTGTTTTTT

clone size: many
V gene: TRBV5-1
J gene: TRBJ2-5
D gene: -
CDR3 protein: CASSPTTGIMGETQYF
CDR3 DNA: TGCGCCAGCAGCCCAACAACAGGGATAATGGGAGAGACCCAGTACTTC

clone size: -
V gene: TRBV7-9
J gene: TRBJ1-2
D gene: TRBD1
CDR3 protein: CASRTYRGDNYGYTF
CDR3 DNA: TGTGCCAGCAGGACCTACAGGGGAGATAACTATGGCTACACCTTC

clone size: -
V gene: TRBV6-2/TRBV6-3
J gene: TRBJ2-7
D gene: -
CDR3 protein: CASSIRDRGYEQYF
CDR3 DNA: TGTGCCAGCAGCATCCGGGATAGAGGATACGAGCAGTACTTC

clone size: -
V gene: TRBV9
J gene: TRBJ1-1
D gene: -
CDR3 protein: CASSSSFGGDNIEAFF
CDR3 DNA: TGTGCCAGCAGCTCCAGTTTTGGGGGGGACAACATCGAAGCTTTCTTT